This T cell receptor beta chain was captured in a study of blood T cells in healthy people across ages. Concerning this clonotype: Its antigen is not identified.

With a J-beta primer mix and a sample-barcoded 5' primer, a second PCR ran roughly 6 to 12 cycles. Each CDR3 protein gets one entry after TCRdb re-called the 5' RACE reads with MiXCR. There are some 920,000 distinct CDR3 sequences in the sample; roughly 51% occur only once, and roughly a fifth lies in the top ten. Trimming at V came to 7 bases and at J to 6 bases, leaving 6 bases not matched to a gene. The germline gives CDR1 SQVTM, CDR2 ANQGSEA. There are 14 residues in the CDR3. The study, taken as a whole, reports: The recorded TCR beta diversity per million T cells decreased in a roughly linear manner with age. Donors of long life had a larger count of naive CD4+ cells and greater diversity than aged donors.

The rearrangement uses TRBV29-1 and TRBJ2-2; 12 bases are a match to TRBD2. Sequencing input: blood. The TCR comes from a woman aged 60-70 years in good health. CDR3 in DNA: TGCAGCGGCCAACTAGCGGGAGGTCCCGGGGAGCTGTTTTTT. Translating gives CSGQLAGGPGELFF.